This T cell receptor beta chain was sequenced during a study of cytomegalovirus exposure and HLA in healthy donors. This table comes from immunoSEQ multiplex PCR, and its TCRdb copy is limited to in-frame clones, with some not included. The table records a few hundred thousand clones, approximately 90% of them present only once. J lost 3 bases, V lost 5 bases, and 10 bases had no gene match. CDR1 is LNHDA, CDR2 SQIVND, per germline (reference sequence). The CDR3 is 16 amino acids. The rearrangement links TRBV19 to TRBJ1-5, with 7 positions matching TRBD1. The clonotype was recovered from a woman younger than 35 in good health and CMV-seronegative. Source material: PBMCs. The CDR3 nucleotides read TGTGCCAGTAGTCCCCTTCCGGGACAGAACAATCAGCCCCAGCATTTT. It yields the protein CASSPLPGQNNQPQHF.